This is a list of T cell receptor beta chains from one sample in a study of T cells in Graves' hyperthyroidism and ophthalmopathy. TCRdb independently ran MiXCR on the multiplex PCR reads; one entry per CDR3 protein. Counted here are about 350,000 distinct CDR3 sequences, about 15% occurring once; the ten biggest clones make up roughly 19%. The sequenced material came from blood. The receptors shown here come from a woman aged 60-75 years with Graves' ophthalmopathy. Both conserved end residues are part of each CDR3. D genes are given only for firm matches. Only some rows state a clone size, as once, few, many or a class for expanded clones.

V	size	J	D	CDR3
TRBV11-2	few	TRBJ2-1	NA	CASSLRADRSYNEQFF
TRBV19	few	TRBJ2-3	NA	CASSIAPQGYDTQYF
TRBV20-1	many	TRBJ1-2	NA	CSAVGQVVYGYTF
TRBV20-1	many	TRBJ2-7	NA	CSASRTHEQYF
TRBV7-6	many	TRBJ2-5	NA	CASSLEVGPRSGTQYF
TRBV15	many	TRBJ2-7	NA	CATSRDERQGFYEQYF
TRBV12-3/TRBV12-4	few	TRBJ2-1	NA	CASSFSGGNEQFF
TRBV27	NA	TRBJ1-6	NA	CASTRVPPSPLHF
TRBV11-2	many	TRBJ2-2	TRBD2	CASSARLAGELFF
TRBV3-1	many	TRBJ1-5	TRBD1	CASSQDRDRDQPQHF
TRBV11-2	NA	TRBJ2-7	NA	CASSLTSLAPISYEQYF
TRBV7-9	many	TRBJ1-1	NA	CASSARAGAEAFF
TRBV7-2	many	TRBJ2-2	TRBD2	CASSSRGLAGGPKGGELFF
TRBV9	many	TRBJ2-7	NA	CASSVSAGYSYEQYF
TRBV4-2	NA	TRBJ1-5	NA	CASSGSNQLQHF
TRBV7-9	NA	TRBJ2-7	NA	CASSPALGTSYEQYF
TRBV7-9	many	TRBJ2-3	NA	CASSAHPGDSTVADTQYF
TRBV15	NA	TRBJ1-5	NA	CATSRDRGQPQHF
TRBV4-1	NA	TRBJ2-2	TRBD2	CASSQGLAGGPSVFGELFF
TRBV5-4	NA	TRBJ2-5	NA	CASSRDFQETQYF
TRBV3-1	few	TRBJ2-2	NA	CASSPQGLGTGELFF
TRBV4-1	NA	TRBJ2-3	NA	CASSQIGTDTQYF
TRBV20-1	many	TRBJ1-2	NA	CSASRQSAGYTF
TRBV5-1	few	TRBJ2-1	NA	CASRKPGLIPEQFF
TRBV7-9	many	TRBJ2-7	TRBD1	CASSSPDGTGHYEQYF